The present T cell receptor beta chain was sequenced within a study of spatial heterogeneity in lung cancer. In the study overall: For the average unique TCR and UMI combination, more than 8.5 occurrences appeared in raw reads.

This clonotype was picked up many times. TCRdb reprocessed the 5' RACE reads with MiXCR, giving one entry per CDR3 protein. The table has tens of thousands of distinct CDR3 sequences, about 5% seen once; the top ten hold about 35%. The time point denotes: sample taken at primary tumor resection. Sequencing covered unsorted whole RNA taken from tumor, nontumor lung or frozen PBMC. V dropped 5 bases and J dropped 0 bases, with 11 bases sitting between them. The CDR3 consists of 15 residues. Looked up from germline, CDR1 is SGHTA and CDR2 is FQGNSA. The V and J genes are TRBV7-2 and TRBJ1-5; a weak D match, TRBD1 (5 bases). This TCR derives from a male donor with early-stage non-small cell lung cancer. The specimen comprised PBMCs, sampled at surgery. This CDR3 reads CASSPGGGSNQPQHF. CDR3 nucleotides: TGTGCCAGCAGCCCCGGGGGGGGTAGCAATCAGCCCCAGCATTTT.